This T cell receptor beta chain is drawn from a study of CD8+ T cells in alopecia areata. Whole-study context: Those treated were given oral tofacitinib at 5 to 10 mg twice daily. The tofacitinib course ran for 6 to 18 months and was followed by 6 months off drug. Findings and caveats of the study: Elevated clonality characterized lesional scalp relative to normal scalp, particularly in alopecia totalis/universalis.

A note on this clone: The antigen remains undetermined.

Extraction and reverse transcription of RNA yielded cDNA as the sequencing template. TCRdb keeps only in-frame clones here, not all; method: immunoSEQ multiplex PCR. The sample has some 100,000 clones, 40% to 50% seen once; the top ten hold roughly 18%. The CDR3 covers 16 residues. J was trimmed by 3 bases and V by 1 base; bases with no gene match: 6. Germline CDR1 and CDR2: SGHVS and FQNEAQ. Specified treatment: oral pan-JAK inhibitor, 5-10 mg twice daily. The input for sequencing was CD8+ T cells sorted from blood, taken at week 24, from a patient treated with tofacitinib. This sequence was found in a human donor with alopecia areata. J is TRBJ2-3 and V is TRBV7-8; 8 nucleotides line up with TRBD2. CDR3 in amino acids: CASSLERASGTDTQYF. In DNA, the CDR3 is TGTGCCAGCAGCTTAGAGCGGGCTAGCGGGACAGATACGCAGTATTTT.